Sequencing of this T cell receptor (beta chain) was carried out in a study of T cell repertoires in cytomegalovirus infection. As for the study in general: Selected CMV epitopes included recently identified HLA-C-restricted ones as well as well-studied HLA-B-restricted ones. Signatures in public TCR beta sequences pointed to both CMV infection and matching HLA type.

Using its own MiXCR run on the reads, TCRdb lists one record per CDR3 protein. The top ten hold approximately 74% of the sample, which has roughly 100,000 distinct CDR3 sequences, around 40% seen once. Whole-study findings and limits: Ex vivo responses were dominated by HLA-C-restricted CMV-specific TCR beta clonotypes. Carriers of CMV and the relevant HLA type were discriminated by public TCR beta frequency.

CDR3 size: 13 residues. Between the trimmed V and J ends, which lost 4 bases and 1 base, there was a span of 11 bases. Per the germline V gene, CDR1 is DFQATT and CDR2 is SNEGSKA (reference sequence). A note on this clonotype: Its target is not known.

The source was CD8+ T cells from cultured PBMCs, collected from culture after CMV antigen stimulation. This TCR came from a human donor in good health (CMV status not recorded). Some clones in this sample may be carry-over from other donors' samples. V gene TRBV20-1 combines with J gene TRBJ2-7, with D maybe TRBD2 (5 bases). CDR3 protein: CSAIGLLSYEQYF. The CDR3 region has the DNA TGCAGTGCTATTGGACTGTTGTCCTACGAGCAGTACTTC.